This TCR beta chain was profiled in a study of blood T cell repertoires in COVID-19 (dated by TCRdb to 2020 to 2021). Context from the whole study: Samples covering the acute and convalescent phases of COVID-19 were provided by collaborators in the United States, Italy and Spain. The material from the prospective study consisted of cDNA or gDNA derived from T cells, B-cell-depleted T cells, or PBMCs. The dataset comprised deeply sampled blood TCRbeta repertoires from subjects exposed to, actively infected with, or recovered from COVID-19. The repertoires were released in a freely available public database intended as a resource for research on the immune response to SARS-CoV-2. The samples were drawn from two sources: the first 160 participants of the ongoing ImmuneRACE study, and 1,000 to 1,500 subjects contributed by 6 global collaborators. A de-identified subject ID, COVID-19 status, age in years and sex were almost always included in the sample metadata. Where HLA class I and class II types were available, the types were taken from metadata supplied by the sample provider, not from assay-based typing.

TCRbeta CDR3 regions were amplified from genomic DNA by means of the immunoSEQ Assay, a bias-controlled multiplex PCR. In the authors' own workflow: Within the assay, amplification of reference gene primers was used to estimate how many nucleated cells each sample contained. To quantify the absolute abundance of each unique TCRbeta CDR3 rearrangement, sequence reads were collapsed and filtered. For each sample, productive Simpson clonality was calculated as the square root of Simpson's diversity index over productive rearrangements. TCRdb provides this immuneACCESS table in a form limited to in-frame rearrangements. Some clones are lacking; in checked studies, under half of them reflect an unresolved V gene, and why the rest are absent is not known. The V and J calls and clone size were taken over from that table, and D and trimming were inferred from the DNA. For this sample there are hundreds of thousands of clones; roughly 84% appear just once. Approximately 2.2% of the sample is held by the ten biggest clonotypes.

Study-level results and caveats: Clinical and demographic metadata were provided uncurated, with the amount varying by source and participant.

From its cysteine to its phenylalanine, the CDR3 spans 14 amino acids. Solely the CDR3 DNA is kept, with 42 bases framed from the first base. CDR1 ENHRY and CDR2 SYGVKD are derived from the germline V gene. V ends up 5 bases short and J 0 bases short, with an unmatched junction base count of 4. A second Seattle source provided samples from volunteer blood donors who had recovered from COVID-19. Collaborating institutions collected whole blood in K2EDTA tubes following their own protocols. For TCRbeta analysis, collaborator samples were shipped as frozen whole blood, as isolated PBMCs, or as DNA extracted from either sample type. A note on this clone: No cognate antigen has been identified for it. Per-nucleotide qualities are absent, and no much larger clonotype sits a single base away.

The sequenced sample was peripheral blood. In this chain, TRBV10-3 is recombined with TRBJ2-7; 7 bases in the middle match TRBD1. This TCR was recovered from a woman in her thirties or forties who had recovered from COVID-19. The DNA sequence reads TGTGCCATCAGTCCGACAGGGACCTCCTACGAGCAGTACTTC. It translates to CAISPTGTSYEQYF.